This entry lists 30 T cell receptor beta chains sequenced from one sample in a study of shared clonotypes between healthy human individuals. Clones were sequenced by immunoSEQ multiplex PCR, and TCRdb holds only the in-frame ones, with some missing. The sample consists of about 520,000 clones, around 96% of them appearing once. The material sequenced was naive CD4+ T cells sorted from blood. This sample's subset: CD45RA+ positively selected. The receptors derive from a woman aged 25 to 45 in good health.

The CDR3 spells CASSLNSRSDEQFF. CDR3 sequence (DNA): TGTGCCAGCAGCTTAAATAGTCGGTCCGATGAGCAGTTCTTC. The V call is TRBV7-3, the J call TRBJ2-1; D ambiguous. CDR1 SGHTA and CDR2 FQGTGA come from the germline V gene. CDR3 size: 14 residues. V was pared by 1 base and J by 8 bases, with 12 bases between.

The CDR3 here is CATSPWGALGTEAFF. CDR3 in DNA: TGTGCCACCAGCCCCTGGGGGGCCCTGGGCACTGAAGCTTTCTTT. V gene TRBV15 combines with J gene TRBJ1-1; possible D gene TRBD1, 6 bases. Germline values: CDR1 LNHNV, CDR2 YYDKDF (reference sequence). The CDR3 extends over 15 amino acids. V shed 5 bases and J shed 4 bases, with 17 bases lying between them.

The chain is built from TRBV29-1 and TRBJ2-3; 7 nucleotides match TRBD1. Per germline, CDR1 SQVTM and CDR2 ANQGSEA. CDR3 size: 14 residues. Losses at the gene ends were 7 bases for V and 2 bases for J; bases not matched to a gene: 9. The CDR3: CSAAGTEHTDTQYF. CDR3 sequence (DNA): TGCAGCGCCGCCGGGACAGAGCACACAGATACGCAGTATTTT.

This chain links TRBV10-3 with TRBJ1-5; D uncertain. The CDR3 is 13 residues long. Germline V gene sequence: CDR1 ENHRY, CDR2 SYGVKD. Trimming took off 3 bases at V and 5 bases at J, with 8 bases between the two ends. The DNA for the CDR3 is TGTGCCATCAGTGACCTCTTGCATCAGCCCCAGCATTTT. Translated, it gives CAISDLLHQPQHF.

The chain recombines TRBV30 with TRBJ1-1; unclear D gene. The CDR3 spans 16 residues. Germline V gene data show CDR1 as GTSNPN and CDR2 as SVGIG (reference sequence). V dropped 1 base and J dropped 1 base, with 16 bases sitting between them. The CDR3 is CAWSGGSSKGNTEAFF. CDR3 in DNA: TGTGCCTGGAGTGGAGGGAGCTCCAAAGGGAACACTGAAGCTTTCTTT.

This chain uses TRBV18 with TRBJ2-7; 9 bases agree with TRBD1. CDR1 and CDR2 (germline): KGHSH, LQKENI. This CDR3 is built from 16 residues. Germline trimming cut 3 bases from V and 2 bases from J; bases unmatched to any gene: 8. The DNA for the CDR3 is TGTGCCAGCTCACCCGGAACAGGGGGCTTGACCTACGAGCAGTACTTC. The encoded protein is CASSPGTGGLTYEQYF. The full variable domain, completed using reference TRBV18 and TRBJ2-7, is NAGVMQNPRHLVRRRGQEARLRCSPMKGHSHVYWYRQLPEEGLKFMVYLQKENIIDESGMPKERFSAEFPKEGPSILRIQQVVRGDSAAYFCASSPGTGGLTYEQYFGPGTRLTVT.

This chain connects TRBV4-2 to TRBJ1-2; D remains ambiguous. The CDR3 sequence is 13 residues long. Germline V gene sequence: CDR1 LGHNA, CDR2 YNFKEQ. The V end was cut by 5 bases, the J end by 0 bases, with 7 bases between. The CDR3 DNA reads TGTGCCAGCAGCTGGGCGTCTAACTATGGCTACACCTTC. This encodes CASSWASNYGYTF.

The chain joins TRBV5-1 to TRBJ1-1, with a tentative D call TRBD1 (5 bases). Germline assignment: CDR1 SGHRS and CDR2 YFSETQ. This CDR3 contains 15 residues. V lost 4 bases and J lost 4, with 17 bases in between. DNA for the CDR3: TGCGCCAGCAGCGGGAGGGGACTTGGATCCACTGAAGCTTTCTTT. It is translated as CASSGRGLGSTEAFF.

This clone appeared a single time. Additional DNA sequences in this sample encode the identical CDR3. The chain is built from TRBV2 and TRBJ1-5, with 7 bases lining up with TRBD1. This CDR3 region has 14 residues. Germline V lookup: CDR1 SNHLY, CDR2 FYNNEI. V lost 4 bases to trimming and J lost 4 bases; unmatched junction nucleotides: 4. The DNA of the CDR3 is TGTGCCAGCAGTGGGACAGGTGGGAATCAGCCCCAGCATTTT. Translation: CASSGTGGNQPQHF.

The chain uses TRBV29-1 and TRBJ2-7; TRBD2 agrees at 13 bases. Germline V CDR1 and CDR2: SQVTM, ANQGSEA. V lost 3 bases to trimming and J lost 4 bases; unmatched junction nucleotides: 6. CDR3 length: 15 residues. For the CDR3, the DNA is TGCAGCGTTGAGGGACTAGCGGGACAAATTTACGAGCAGTACTTC. Translation: CSVEGLAGQIYEQYF.

This sequence joins TRBV6-1 and TRBJ2-5; D remains unclear. The CDR3 has 13 residues. V was trimmed by 4 bases and J by 2 bases, leaving 8 bases between them. Looked up from germline, CDR1 is MNHNS and CDR2 is SASEGT. The CDR3 spells CASSVPGQETQYF. CDR3 DNA: TGTGCCAGCAGTGTACCGGGTCAAGAGACCCAGTACTTC.

The V call is TRBV2, the J call TRBJ1-5; tentatively, D is TRBD1 (5 bases). V dropped 5 bases and J dropped 0 bases, with 14 bases sitting between them. The CDR3 is 16 amino acids. Germline-derived CDR1 and CDR2 are SNHLY and FYNNEI. The CDR3 spells CASSSEGVFSNQPQHF. The CDR3 region has the DNA TGTGCCAGCAGTTCTGAAGGGGTTTTTAGCAATCAGCCCCAGCATTTT.

V gene TRBV25-1 combines with J gene TRBJ1-3, with 8 nucleotides matching TRBD1. Losses at the gene ends were 8 bases for V and 1 base for J; bases not matched to a gene: 7. Germline assignment: CDR1 MGHDK and CDR2 SYGVNS. This CDR3 contains 15 residues. The DNA for the CDR3 is TGTGCCAGCGTTGACAGGGGATCGTCTGGAAACACCATATATTTT. It yields the protein CASVDRGSSGNTIYF.

This chain connects TRBV29-1 to TRBJ2-5; TRBD2 matches 11 bases. The DNA end is more similar to TRBJ2-7, so the J call may be wrong. This CDR3 is 15 amino acids long. Per germline, CDR1 SQVTM and CDR2 ANQGSEA. CDR3 in DNA: TGCAGCGTTGAAAGTGGGACTAGCGGAAACTACGAGCAGTACTTC. Encoded protein: CSVESGTSGNYEQYF.

V and J are TRBV7-9 and TRBJ2-7; TRBD2 agrees at 7 bases. Per the germline V gene, CDR1 is SEHNR and CDR2 is FQNEAQ (reference sequence). V dropped 4 bases and J dropped 4; count of bases not matched to a gene: 7. The CDR3 sequence is 14 residues long. CDR3 sequence: CASSSRTSEYEQYF. Here the CDR3 DNA reads TGTGCCAGCAGCTCTCGCACTAGCGAGTACGAGCAGTACTTC.

The rearrangement links TRBV10-3 to TRBJ2-1; 9 nucleotides agree with TRBD2. CDR1 is ENHRY, CDR2 SYGVKD, per germline. The CDR3 is made up of 14 amino acids. V shed 3 bases and J 9 bases; nucleotides not matched to a gene: 6. The chain's CDR3 is CAISDSREGLEQFF. CDR3 in DNA: TGTGCCATCAGTGACTCGCGGGAGGGCCTTGAGCAGTTCTTC.

V is TRBV6-4 and J is TRBJ1-3; D may be TRBD1 (6 bases). The germline gives CDR1 MRHNA, CDR2 SNTAGT. This CDR3 spans 18 amino acids. V lost 5 bases and J 0 bases, leaving 20 bases between the germline ends. The CDR3: CASSNRTATAISGNTIYF. The CDR3 DNA is TGTGCCAGCAGTAACAGGACAGCCACGGCAATCTCTGGAAACACCATATATTTT.

The CDR3, as DNA: TGTGCCAGCAGCTGGGCCCTTACTGAGCAGTACTTC. This gives the protein CASSWALTEQYF. J is TRBJ2-7 and V is TRBV5-6; D is undetermined. The CDR3 totals 12 residues. The V end lost 3 bases, the J end lost 7 bases, and 11 bases lay between the germline ends. Germline assignment: CDR1 SGHDT and CDR2 YYEEEE.

The rearrangement links TRBV10-2 to TRBJ2-7, with 12 bases identical to TRBD2. V shed 3 bases, J shed 1 base, and the junction held 13 bases outside the gene matches. CDR1 is WSHSY and CDR2 is SAAADI in the germline V gene. The CDR3 has 19 amino acids. CDR3: CASSETHGLAGYGSYEQYF. DNA of the CDR3: TGCGCCAGCAGTGAAACCCATGGACTAGCGGGATACGGTTCCTACGAGCAGTACTTC.

The V call is TRBV10-3, the J call TRBJ2-2, with 8 nucleotides matching TRBD1. Germline lookup yields CDR1 ENHRY and CDR2 SYGVKD. The CDR3 has 14 amino acids. Trimming took 6 bases from V and 3 from J; bases not matched to a gene: 3. CDR3 nucleotide sequence: TGTGCCATCAGGGGACAGGAGCACACCGGGGAGCTGTTTTTT. Translated, it gives CAIRGQEHTGELFF.

This chain uses TRBV7-2 with TRBJ2-5; maybe TRBD1 (6 bases). V lost 1 base and J lost 4, with 13 bases in between. Germline V lookup: CDR1 SGHTA, CDR2 FQGNSA. The CDR3 is 15 amino acids. CDR3 DNA sequence: TGTGCCAGCAGCTTAGTGGGGGCGCCGGGAGAGACCCAGTACTTC. Amino acid sequence: CASSLVGAPGETQYF.

The rearrangement links TRBV19 to TRBJ1-1; unclear D gene. Trimming took 1 base from V and 5 from J, leaving 23 bases between them. The CDR3 consists of 18 residues. The germline CDR1 and CDR2 sequences are LNHDA and SQIVND (reference sequence). For the CDR3, the DNA is TGTGCCAGTAGTATAGCCTACCCCAATCGTGGGCTGGGGACTGAAGCTTTCTTT. Protein product: CASSIAYPNRGLGTEAFF.

The chain couples TRBV4-2 to TRBJ2-5; 7 bases match TRBD2. CDR1 is LGHNA and CDR2 is YNFKEQ in the germline V gene. V lost 0 bases and J lost 0; bases outside the gene matches: 10. The CDR3 has 18 residues. As DNA, the CDR3 is TGTGCCAGCAGCCAAGACGCGGGAGCGGGAAGGTACCAAGAGACCCAGTACTTC. Translation: CASSQDAGAGRYQETQYF.

The gene calls are TRBV18 and TRBJ2-5; possible D gene TRBD2, 5 bases. Trimming pared 2 bases from V and 4 bases from J, leaving 14 bases between. Germline CDR1 and CDR2: KGHSH and LQKENI. The CDR3 has 15 amino acids. CDR3 sequence (DNA): TGTGCCAGCTCACCAAACAACGGGGTGGGAGAGACCCAGTACTTC. This gives the protein CASSPNNGVGETQYF.

The chain joins TRBV14 to TRBJ2-1, with TRBD1 as a possible D gene (5 bases). The CDR3 has 14 amino acids. V gave up 2 bases and J gave up 9 bases, with 14 bases separating them. Per the germline V gene, CDR1 is SGHDN and CDR2 is FVKESK. The CDR3: CASSQTDIPSEQFF. In DNA, the CDR3 is TGTGCCAGCAGCCAAACGGACATCCCCAGTGAGCAGTTCTTC.

J is TRBJ1-5 and V is TRBV7-9; no definite D call. V lost 5 bases to trimming and J lost 1 base, with 6 bases between them. Per the germline V gene, CDR1 is SEHNR and CDR2 is FQNEAQ (reference sequence). The CDR3 has 13 residues. The CDR3 DNA follows: TGTGCCAGCAGCCCGACCAGCAATCAGCCCCAGCATTTT. This encodes CASSPTSNQPQHF.

The chain recombines TRBV18 with TRBJ1-2; possibly TRBD1 for D (6 bases). Germline CDR1 is KGHSH and CDR2 is LQKENI. V lost 3 bases, J lost 2 bases, and 16 bases lay in between. CDR3 length: 16 amino acids. The CDR3 DNA reads TGTGCCAGCTCACCGCTTCCGGGACATCCCAACTATGGCTACACCTTC. It translates to CASSPLPGHPNYGYTF.

This chain connects TRBV7-9 to TRBJ2-5, with D unresolved. V lost 0 bases and J 2 bases, leaving 13 bases between the germline ends. Germline-derived CDR1 and CDR2 are SEHNR and FQNEAQ (reference sequence). The CDR3 loop spans 16 amino acids. CDR3 protein: CASSLALGFGQETQYF. CDR3 bases: TGTGCCAGCAGCTTAGCGCTAGGGTTCGGGCAAGAGACCCAGTACTTC.

The genes are TRBV9 and TRBJ2-3, with 13 bases identical to TRBD2. The CDR3 loop spans 15 amino acids. With 6 bases clipped from V and 4 bases from J, the junction kept 5 bases outside the gene matches. Per the germline V gene, CDR1 is SGDLS and CDR2 is YYNGEE. The CDR3 coding sequence is TGTGCCAGCACCCTACTAGCGGGAGGGGCAGATACGCAGTATTTT. Protein product: CASTLLAGGADTQYF.

The CDR3 nucleotides are TGTGCCGGGGGACTAGCGGGTAGCACAGATACGCAGTATTTT. It encodes CAGGLAGSTDTQYF. The genes are TRBV28 and TRBJ2-3, with TRBD2 matching over 12 bases. CDR3 size: 14 residues. Germline V gives CDR1 MDHEN, CDR2 SYDVKM. V dropped 11 bases and J dropped 0; count of bases not matched to a gene: 3.